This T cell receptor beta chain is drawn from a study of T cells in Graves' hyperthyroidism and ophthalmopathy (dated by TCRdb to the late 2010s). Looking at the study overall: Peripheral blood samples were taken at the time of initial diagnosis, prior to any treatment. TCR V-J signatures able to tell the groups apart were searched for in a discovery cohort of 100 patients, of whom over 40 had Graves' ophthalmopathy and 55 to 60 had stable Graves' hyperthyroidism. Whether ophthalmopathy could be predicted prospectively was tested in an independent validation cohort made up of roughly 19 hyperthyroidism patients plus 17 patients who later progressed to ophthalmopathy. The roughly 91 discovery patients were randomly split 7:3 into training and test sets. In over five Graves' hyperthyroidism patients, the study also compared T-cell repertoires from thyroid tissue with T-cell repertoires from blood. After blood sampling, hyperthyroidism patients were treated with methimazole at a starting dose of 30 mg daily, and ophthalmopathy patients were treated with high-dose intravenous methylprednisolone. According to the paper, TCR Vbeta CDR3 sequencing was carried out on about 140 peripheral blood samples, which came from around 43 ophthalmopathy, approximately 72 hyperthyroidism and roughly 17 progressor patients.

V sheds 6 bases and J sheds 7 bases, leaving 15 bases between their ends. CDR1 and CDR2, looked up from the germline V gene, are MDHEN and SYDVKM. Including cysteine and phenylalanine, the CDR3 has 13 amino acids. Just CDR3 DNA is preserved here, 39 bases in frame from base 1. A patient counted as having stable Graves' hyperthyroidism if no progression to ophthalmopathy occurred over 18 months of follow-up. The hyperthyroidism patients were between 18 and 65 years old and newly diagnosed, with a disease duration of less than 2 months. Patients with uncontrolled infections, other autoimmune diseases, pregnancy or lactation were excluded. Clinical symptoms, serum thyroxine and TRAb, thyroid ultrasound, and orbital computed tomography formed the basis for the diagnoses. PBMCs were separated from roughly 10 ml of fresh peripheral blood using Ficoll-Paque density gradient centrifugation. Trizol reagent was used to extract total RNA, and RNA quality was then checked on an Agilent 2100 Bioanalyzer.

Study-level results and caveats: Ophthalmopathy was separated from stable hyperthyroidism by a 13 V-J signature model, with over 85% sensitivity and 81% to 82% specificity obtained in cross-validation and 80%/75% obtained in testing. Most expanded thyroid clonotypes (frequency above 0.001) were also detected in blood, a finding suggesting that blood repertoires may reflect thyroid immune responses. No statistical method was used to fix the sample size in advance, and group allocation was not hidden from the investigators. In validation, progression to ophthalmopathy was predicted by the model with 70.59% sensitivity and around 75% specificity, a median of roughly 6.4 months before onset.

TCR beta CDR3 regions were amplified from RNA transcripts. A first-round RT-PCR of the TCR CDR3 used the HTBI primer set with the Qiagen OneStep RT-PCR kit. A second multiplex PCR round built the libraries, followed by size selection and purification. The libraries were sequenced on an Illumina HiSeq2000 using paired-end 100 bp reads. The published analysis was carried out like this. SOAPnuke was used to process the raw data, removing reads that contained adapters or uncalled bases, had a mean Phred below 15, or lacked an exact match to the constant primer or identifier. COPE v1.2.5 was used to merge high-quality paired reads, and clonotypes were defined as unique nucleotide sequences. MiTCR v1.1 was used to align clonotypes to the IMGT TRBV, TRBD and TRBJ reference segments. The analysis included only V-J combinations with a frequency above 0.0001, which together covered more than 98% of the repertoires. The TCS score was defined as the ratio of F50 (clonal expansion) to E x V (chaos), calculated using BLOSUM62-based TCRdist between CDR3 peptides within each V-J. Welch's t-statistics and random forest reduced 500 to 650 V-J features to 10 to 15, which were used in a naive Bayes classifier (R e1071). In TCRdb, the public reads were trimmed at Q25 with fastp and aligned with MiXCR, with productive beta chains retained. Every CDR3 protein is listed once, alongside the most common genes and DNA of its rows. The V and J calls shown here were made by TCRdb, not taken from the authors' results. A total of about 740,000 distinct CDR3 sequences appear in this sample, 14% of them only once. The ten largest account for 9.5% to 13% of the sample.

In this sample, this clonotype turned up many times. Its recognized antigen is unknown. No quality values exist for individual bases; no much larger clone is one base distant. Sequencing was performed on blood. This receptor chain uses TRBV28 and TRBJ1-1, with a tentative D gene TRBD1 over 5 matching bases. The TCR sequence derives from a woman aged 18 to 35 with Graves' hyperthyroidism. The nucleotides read TGTGCCAGCAGCAGGCAGGGCGTAGGTGAAGCTTTCTTT. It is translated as CASSRQGVGEAFF. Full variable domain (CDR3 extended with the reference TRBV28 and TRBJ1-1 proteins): DVKVTQSSRYLVKRTGEKVFLECVQDMDHENMFWYRQDPGLGLRLIYFSYDVKMKEKGDIPEGYSVSREKKERFSLILESASTNQTSMYLCASSRQGVGEAFFGQGTRLTVV.